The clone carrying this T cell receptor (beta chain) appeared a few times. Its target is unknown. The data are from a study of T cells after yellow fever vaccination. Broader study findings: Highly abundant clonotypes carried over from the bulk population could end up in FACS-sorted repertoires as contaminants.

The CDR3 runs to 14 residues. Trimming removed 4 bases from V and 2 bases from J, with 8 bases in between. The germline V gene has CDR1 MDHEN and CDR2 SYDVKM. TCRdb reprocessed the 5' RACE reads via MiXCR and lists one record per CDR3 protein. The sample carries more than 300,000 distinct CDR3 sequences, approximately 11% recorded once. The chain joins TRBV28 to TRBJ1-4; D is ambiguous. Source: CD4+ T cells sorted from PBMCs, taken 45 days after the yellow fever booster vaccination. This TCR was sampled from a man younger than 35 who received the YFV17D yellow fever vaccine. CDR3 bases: TGTGCCAGCAGTTGGCAAGGGACTAATGAAAAACTGTTTTTT. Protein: CASSWQGTNEKLFF.